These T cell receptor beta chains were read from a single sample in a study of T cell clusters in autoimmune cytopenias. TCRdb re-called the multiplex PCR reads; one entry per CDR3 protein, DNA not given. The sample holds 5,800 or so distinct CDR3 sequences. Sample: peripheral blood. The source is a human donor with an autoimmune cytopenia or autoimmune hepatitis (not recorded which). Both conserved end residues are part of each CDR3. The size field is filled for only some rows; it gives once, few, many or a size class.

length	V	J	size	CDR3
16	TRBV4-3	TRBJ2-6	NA	CASSQAGGAGANVLTF
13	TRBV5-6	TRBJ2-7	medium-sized	CASSWGAAYEQYF
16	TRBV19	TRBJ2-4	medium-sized	CASSILTPPAKNIQYF
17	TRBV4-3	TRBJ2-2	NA	CASSQDPGSTNTGELFF
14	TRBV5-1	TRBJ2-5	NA	CASSMWASQETQYF
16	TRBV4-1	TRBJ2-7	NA	CASSQRGGARIYEQYF
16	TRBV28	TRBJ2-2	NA	CASSTPRGQNTGELFF
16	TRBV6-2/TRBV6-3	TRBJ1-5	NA	CASSERGIQTNQPQHF
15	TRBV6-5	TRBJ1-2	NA	CARLWGGWANYGYTF
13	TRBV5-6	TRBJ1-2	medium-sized	CASSLTGDYGYTF
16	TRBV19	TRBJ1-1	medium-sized	CASSMGSPSGNTEAFF
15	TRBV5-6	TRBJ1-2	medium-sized	CASSLAEDVLWGYTF
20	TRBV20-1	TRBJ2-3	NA	CSARGHSGTSAEFYTDTQYF
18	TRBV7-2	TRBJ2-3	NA	CASSPQAGGVSSTDTQYF
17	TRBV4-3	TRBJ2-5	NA	CASSQKLSSGYQETQYF
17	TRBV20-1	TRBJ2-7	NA	CSAAGLAGNLQSYEQYF
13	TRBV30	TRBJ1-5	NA	CAWSPGLGQPQHF
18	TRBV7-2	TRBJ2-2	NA	CASSPIRGQGAFTGELFF
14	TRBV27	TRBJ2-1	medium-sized	CASSLGGGYNEQFF
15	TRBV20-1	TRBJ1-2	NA	CSARAYRFGTDGYTF
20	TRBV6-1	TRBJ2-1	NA	CASSQGRTSGATFSYNEQFF
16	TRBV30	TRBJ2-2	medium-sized	CAWSGQGAEGAGELFF
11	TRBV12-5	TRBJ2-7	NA	CASALADEQYF
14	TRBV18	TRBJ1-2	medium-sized	CASSPDGEGYGYTF
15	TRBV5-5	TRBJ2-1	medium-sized	CASSSQPSSYNEQFF
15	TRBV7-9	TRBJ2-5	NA	CASSNSGENQETQYF
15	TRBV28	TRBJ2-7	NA	CASRLLGRVRGEQYF
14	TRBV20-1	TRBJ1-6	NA	CSARDRQGGSPLHF
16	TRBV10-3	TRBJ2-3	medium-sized	CAISGGGQGYTDTQYF
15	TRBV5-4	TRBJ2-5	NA	CASSLAVSKLGTQYF
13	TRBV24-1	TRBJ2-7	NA	CATSGSGFHEQYF
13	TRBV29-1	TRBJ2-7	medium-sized	CSVTPLGSYEQYF
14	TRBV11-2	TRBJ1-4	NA	CASSFAFINEKLFF
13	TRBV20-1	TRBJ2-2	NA	CSARAKQTGELFF
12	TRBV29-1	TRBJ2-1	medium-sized	CSVDQGAPEQFF
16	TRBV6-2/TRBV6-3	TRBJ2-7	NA	CASSYDPGDPPYEQYF
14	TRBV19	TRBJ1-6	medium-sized	CASSNLAANSPLHF
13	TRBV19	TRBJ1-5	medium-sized	CASSIRGGQPQHF
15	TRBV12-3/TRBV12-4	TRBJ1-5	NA	CASSLRGGSNQPQHF